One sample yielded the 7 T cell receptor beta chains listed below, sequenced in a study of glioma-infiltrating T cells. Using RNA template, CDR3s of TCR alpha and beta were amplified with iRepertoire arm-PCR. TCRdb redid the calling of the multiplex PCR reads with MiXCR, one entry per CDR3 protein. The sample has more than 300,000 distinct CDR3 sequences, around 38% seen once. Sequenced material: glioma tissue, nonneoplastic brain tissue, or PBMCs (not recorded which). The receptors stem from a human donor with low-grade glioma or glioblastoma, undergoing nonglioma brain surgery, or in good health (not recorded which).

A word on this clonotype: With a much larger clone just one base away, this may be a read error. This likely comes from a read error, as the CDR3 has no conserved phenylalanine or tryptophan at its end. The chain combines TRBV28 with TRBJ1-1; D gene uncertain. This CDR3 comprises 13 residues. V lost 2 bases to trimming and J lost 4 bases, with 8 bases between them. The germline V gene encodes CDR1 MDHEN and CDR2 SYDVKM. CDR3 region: CASSLLESTEAFS. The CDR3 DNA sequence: TGTGCCAGCAGTTTACTAGAGAGCACTGAAGCTTTCTCT.

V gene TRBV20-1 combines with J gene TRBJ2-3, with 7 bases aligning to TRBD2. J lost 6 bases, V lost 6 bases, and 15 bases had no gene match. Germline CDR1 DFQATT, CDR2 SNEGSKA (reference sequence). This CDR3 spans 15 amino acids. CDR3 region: CSAVKTSADRDTQYF. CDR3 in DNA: TGCAGTGCCGTAAAAACTAGCGCTGATCGGGATACGCAGTATTTT.

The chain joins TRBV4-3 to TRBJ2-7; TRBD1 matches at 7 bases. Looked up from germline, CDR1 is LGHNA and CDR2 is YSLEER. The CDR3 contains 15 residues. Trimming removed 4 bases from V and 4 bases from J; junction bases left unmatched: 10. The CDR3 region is CASSPSSRGKYEQYF. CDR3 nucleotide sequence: TGCGCCAGCAGCCCCAGCAGCAGGGGGAAGTACGAGCAGTACTTC.

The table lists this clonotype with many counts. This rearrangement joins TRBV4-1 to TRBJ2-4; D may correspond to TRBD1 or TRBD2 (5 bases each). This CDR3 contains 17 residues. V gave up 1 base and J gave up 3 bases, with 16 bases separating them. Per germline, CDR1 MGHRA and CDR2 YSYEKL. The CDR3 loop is CASSQVLRDVGKNIQYF. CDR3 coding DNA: TGCGCCAGCAGCCAAGTCCTTAGGGACGTGGGCAAAAACATTCAGTACTTC.

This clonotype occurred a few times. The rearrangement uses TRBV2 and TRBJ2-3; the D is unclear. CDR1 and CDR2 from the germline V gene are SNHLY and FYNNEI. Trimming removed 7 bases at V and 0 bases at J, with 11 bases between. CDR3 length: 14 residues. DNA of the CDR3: TGTGCCAGCATACCGGCCCTAAGCACAGATACGCAGTATTTT. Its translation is CASIPALSTDTQYF.

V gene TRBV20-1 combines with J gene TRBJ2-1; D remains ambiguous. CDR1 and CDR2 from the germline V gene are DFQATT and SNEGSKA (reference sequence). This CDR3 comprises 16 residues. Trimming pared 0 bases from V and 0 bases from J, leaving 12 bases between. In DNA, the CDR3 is TGCAGTGCTAGAGAGCGATGGCTTAGCTCCTACAATGAGCAGTTCTTC. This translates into CSARERWLSSYNEQFF.

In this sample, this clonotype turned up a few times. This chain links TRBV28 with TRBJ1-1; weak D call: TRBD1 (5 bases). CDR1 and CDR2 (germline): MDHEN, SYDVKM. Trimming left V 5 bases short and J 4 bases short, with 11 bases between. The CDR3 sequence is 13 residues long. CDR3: CASSLGHFTEAFF. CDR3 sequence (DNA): TGTGCCAGCAGTCTTGGACACTTCACTGAAGCTTTCTTT.